This T cell receptor beta chain was retrieved from a study of patients and donors after allogeneic stem cell transplantation. In germline, CDR1 is MGHRA, CDR2 YSYEKL. CDR3 length: 15 amino acids. V lost 0 bases, J lost 6 bases, and 4 bases stayed unmatched. MiXCR, applied by TCRdb to the RT-PCR reads, yields one record per CDR3 protein. The data show over 350,000 distinct CDR3 sequences, 16% seen once. This clonotype originated in a human donor who was either an allogeneic HSCT recipient or a stem cell or donor lymphocyte infusion donor (not recorded which). It is not recorded whose cells these are; they may come from a transplant donor. The chain is built from TRBV4-1 and TRBJ2-4; 8 bases line up with TRBD2. The sequenced sample consisted of blood, either unsorted or a sorted T cell fraction (not recorded which). Written as DNA, the CDR3 is TGCGCCAGCAGCCAAGATAGAACTAGCGGAAACATTCAGTACTTC. This encodes CASSQDRTSGNIQYF.